Listed below are T cell receptor beta chains from one sample, sequenced in a study of blood T cell repertoires in COVID-19. Profiling relied on immunoSEQ multiplex PCR, and the TCRdb table lists in-frame clones only, not all of them. The table has a few hundred thousand clones, around nine tenths seen once. The source material was PBMCs or T cells enriched from blood (not recorded which). All receptors come from a woman aged 50 to 60 who had recovered from COVID-19. CDR3s include the opening cysteine and the closing phenylalanine or tryptophan. D genes are given only for firm matches. Some rows have no size entry. The others give once, few or many, or a class for an expanded clone.

V gene	J gene	D gene	clone size	CDR3 DNA	CDR3 protein
TRBV29-1	TRBJ1-1	-	few	TGCAGCGTTGAAAGAAGGAAAACAGCGAACACTGAAGCTTTCTTT	CSVERRKTANTEAFF
TRBV7-2	TRBJ1-2	TRBD1	-	TGTGCCAGCAGCACATCCGGGACAGGGGCCTATGGCTACACCTTC	CASSTSGTGAYGYTF
TRBV19	TRBJ2-7	TRBD2	-	TGTGCCAGTAGTTCGTGGACTAGGCTGGGCGAGCAGTACTTC	CASSSWTRLGEQYF
TRBV6-2/TRBV6-3	TRBJ1-2	TRBD1	-	TGTGCCAGCAGCCGGGACAGCTATGGCTACACCTTC	CASSRDSYGYTF
TRBV11-3	TRBJ1-1	TRBD1	-	TGTGCCAGCAGCCTAACAGGGGAGCAAGCTTTCTTT	CASSLTGEQAFF
TRBV19	TRBJ2-2	TRBD2	-	TGTGCCAGTGGCCTAGCGGGGTTAAACACCGGGGAGCTGTTTTTT	CASGLAGLNTGELFF
TRBV28	TRBJ1-2	TRBD1	-	TGTGCCAGCACCGGACAGGATCCCTATGGCTACACCTTC	CASTGQDPYGYTF
TRBV5-1	TRBJ2-1	-	-	TGCGCCAGCAGCTTGGCGGGGGGCCTTTTCTCCTACAATGAGCAGTTCTTC	CASSLAGGLFSYNEQFF
TRBV7-9	TRBJ1-2	-	-	TGTGCCAGCAGCCCGGGGGGGGTTTACGGCTACACCTTC	CASSPGGVYGYTF
TRBV4-1	TRBJ1-2	TRBD1	-	TGCGCCAGCAGCTATAAAACAGGGGACTATGGCTACACCTTC	CASSYKTGDYGYTF
TRBV10-3	TRBJ1-3	TRBD1	-	TGTGCCATCAGAGGGGACAGGGGTGGAAACACCATATATTTT	CAIRGDRGGNTIYF
TRBV5-6	TRBJ1-5	-	-	TGTGCCAGCAGCTTGGCCGGCACAGGTGTAAATCAGCCCCAGCATTTT	CASSLAGTGVNQPQHF
TRBV28	TRBJ1-2	-	-	TGTGCCAGCAGTTGGGGAGGGAGCGGCTATGGCTACACCTTC	CASSWGGSGYGYTF
TRBV6-5	TRBJ2-7	-	-	TGTGCCAGCAAAAGGGCGGATGAGGGCCTGGACGAGCAGTACTTC	CASKRADEGLDEQYF
TRBV28	TRBJ1-2	-	once	TGTGCCAGCAGTCAACTAGGAGGTGGCTACACCTTC	CASSQLGGGYTF
TRBV19	TRBJ2-3	TRBD2	-	TGTGCCAGTAGCAGACTAGCGGGGAACACAGATACGCAGTATTTT	CASSRLAGNTDTQYF
TRBV30	TRBJ1-5	TRBD1	-	TGTGCCTGGGACCCCGGACAGGGTTGGCCCCAGCATTTT	CAWDPGQGWPQHF
TRBV7-2	TRBJ2-1	TRBD2	-	TGTGCCAGCAGCCCGAGCGGGGGGACCGCCTACAATGAGCAGTTCTTC	CASSPSGGTAYNEQFF
TRBV7-9	TRBJ1-1	TRBD1	few	TGTGCCAGCAGCATCGACAGGGAGACTGAAGCTTTCTTT	CASSIDRETEAFF
TRBV19	TRBJ2-1	TRBD1	-	TGTGCCAGTAGTTCGGACAGGTGGGGGAATGAGCAGTTCTTC	CASSSDRWGNEQFF
TRBV3-1/TRBV3-2	TRBJ2-7	TRBD1	-	TGTGCCAGCAGCCCGGGACAGGGATTTTACGAGCAGTACTTC	CASSPGQGFYEQYF
TRBV28	TRBJ2-1	-	-	TGTGCCAGCATGGGTCAGGGCCCCGTAGGTTCCTACAATGAGCAGTTCTTC	CASMGQGPVGSYNEQFF
TRBV30	TRBJ1-1	-	-	TGTGCCTGGAGTTCTCAGGAGAACACTGAAGCTTTCTTT	CAWSSQENTEAFF
TRBV27	TRBJ1-3	-	-	TGTGCCAGCAGTTCTACGGGACTCGGAAACACCATATATTTT	CASSSTGLGNTIYF
TRBV9	TRBJ1-6	-	-	TGTGCCAGCAGCGTAGACCCCAGGGGAAGTAATTCACCCCTCCACTTT	CASSVDPRGSNSPLHF
TRBV3-1/TRBV3-2	TRBJ2-7	-	-	TGTGCCAGCAAACGCCTCAAAGAACAGGGAGCTTTGTCCGAGCAGTACTTC	CASKRLKEQGALSEQYF
TRBV7-9	TRBJ1-4	TRBD1	-	TGTGCCAGCAGCTCCGGGACAGGGGCGGCAACTAATGAAAAACTGTTTTTT	CASSSGTGAATNEKLFF
TRBV5-1	TRBJ1-1	TRBD1	-	TGCGCCAGCAGCGGGACAGGGTTGAACACTGAAGCTTTCTTT	CASSGTGLNTEAFF
TRBV2	TRBJ1-1	TRBD1	-	TGTGCCAGCCAGAAGACAGGGGGCCTTACGAACACTGAAGCTTTCTTT	CASQKTGGLTNTEAFF
TRBV19	TRBJ1-1	-	-	TGTGCCAGTAGCAAGACAGGGAACACTGAAGCTTTCTTT	CASSKTGNTEAFF
TRBV12-3/TRBV12-4	TRBJ2-3	-	-	TGTGCCAGCGTGGACAGAAGCACAGATACGCAGTATTTT	CASVDRSTDTQYF
TRBV5-5	TRBJ2-7	-	-	TGTGCCAGCAGCCCCGGAGGGGACTACGAGCAGTACTTC	CASSPGGDYEQYF
TRBV7-3	TRBJ2-1	-	once	TGTGCCAGCAGCTCCCCCGGGGCGGGGAGGAACAATGAGCAGTTCTTC	CASSSPGAGRNNEQFF
TRBV5-5	TRBJ1-4	-	-	TGTGCCAGCAGCTTGGATAGCGAAAAACTGTTTTTT	CASSLDSEKLFF
TRBV4-3	TRBJ1-6	-	few	TGCGCCAGCAGCCAAGATTGGGCAGGGAATTCACCCCTCCACTTT	CASSQDWAGNSPLHF
TRBV5-1	TRBJ1-4	TRBD1	few	TGCGCCAGCAGCTTGTCGCAGGGGGAGAGTGAAAAACTGTTTTTT	CASSLSQGESEKLFF
TRBV28	TRBJ1-5	-	-	TGTGCCAGCAGTTTGGGTCGGGAATTAACCCAGCATTTT	CASSLGRELTQHF
TRBV9	TRBJ1-2	-	-	TGTGCCAGCAGCGTAGCTGGAGGGATCTATGGCTACACCTTC	CASSVAGGIYGYTF
TRBV4-3	TRBJ1-4	TRBD1	once	TGCGCCAGCAGCCAAGATTGGTCACAGGGGCGCGGTGTTCGGGAAAAACTGTTTTTT	CASSQDWSQGRGVREKLFF
TRBV28	TRBJ1-5	-	-	TGTGCCAGCAGTTTGAGGAATCAGCCCCAGCATTTT	CASSLRNQPQHF